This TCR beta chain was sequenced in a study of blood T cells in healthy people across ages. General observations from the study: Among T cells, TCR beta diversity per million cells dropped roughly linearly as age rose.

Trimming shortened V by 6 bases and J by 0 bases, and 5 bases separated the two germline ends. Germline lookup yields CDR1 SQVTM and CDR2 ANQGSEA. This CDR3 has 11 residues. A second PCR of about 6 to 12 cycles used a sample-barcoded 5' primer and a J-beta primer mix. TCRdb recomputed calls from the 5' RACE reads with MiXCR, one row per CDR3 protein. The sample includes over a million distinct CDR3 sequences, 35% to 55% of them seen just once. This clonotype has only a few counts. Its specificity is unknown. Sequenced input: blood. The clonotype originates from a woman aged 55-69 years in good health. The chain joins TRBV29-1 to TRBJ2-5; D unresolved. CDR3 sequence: CSVGYQETQYF. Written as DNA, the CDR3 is TGCAGCGTCGGGTACCAAGAGACCCAGTACTTC.